This T cell receptor (beta chain) was sequenced during a study of cytomegalovirus exposure and HLA in healthy donors. Points from the study as a whole: Several of the most significant clusters appeared linked to common viral pathogens, based on a later analysis. Despite most TCR sequences being rare, some public TCRs occurred in many donors.

This clone was counted between two and nine times. As yet, its antigen is unknown. This CDR3 spans 14 amino acids. Germline CDR1 SGDLS, CDR2 YYNGEE. With 60 Vbeta and 13 Jbeta primers, the PCR was carried out. Here immunoSEQ multiplex PCR was the method, and the copy in TCRdb shows in-frame clones only, minus some. The table has over 150,000 clones, almost 80% seen once. The sequence was obtained from a woman in her forties or fifties in good health and CMV-seronegative. The sample was PBMCs. The rearrangement joins TRBV9 to TRBJ2-5; 8 bases line up with TRBD1. TRBJ2-7 matches the DNA end more closely, so the J call is doubtful. CDR3: CASSRGQATYEQYF. The CDR3 DNA reads as TGTGCCAGCAGCCGGGGACAGGCCACCTACGAGCAGTACTTC.